One sample yielded the 27 T cell receptor beta chains listed below, sequenced in a study of blood T cell repertoires in COVID-19. Only in-frame clones appear in the TCRdb table, and some are missing; sequencing was by immunoSEQ multiplex PCR. The sample includes under 200,000 clones, 65% to 90% of them seen just once. Sequenced: PBMCs or T cells enriched from blood (not recorded which). The origin of the receptors is a woman aged 55-75 years with acute COVID-19.

The rearrangement joins TRBV9 to TRBJ1-6; 7 positions match TRBD1. Per the germline V gene, CDR1 is SGDLS and CDR2 is YYNGEE. J lost 7 bases, V lost 3 bases, and 7 bases had no gene match. The CDR3 loop spans 15 amino acids. The CDR3 reads CASSATGTANSPLHF. In DNA form, the CDR3 reads TGTGCCAGCAGCGCCACCGGGACAGCAAATTCACCCCTCCACTTT.

As DNA, the CDR3 is TGTGCCAGTAGTATAGCCAGGGGGGATGAGCAGTTCTTC. This encodes CASSIARGDEQFF. The chain carries TRBV19 and TRBJ2-1, with D perhaps matching TRBD1 (7 bases). The germline V gene encodes CDR1 LNHDA and CDR2 SQIVND (reference sequence). Deletions cut 1 base from V and 8 bases from J, with 9 bases between. This CDR3 is built from 13 residues.

This clone was seen a handful of times. The V and J genes are TRBV5-4 and TRBJ2-3; D may be TRBD1 (8 bases). The germline V gene has CDR1 SGHNT and CDR2 YYREEE (reference sequence). V lost 4 bases to trimming and J lost 4 bases, with 19 bases between them. The length of the CDR3 is 16 residues. This chain's CDR3 is CASSRNRGGLADTQYF. In DNA, the CDR3 is TGTGCCAGCAGCCGTAACAGGGGGGGTCTAGCAGATACGCAGTATTTT.

The chain combines TRBV2 with TRBJ2-3, with a weak D call TRBD2 (5 bases). Germline assignment: CDR1 SNHLY and CDR2 FYNNEI. The CDR3 covers 13 residues. V dropped 8 bases and J dropped 4 bases, with 13 bases sitting between them. The CDR3 DNA sequence: TGTGCCAGCGGACGGACTGTTGCAGATACGCAGTATTTT. The encoded protein is CASGRTVADTQYF.

The V gene is TRBV5-1, the J gene TRBJ2-7, with 9 bases that match TRBD1. V was clipped by 8 bases and J by 2 bases; unmatched bases: 8. The CDR3 extends over 14 amino acids. Germline CDR1 SGHRS, CDR2 YFSETQ. As DNA, the CDR3 is TGCGCCAGAATACAGGGGGCCTATCCCTACGAGCAGTACGTC. Protein: CARIQGAYPYEQYV.

This clone was recorded once. The rearrangement uses TRBV28 and TRBJ1-2; TRBD1 agrees at 7 bases. Trimming cost V 10 bases and J 4 bases; bases outside gene matches: 9. Germline CDR1 MDHEN, CDR2 SYDVKM. The CDR3 runs to 13 residues. The CDR3 DNA reads as TGTGCCACCCGGGGGACAGATGTCTATGGCTACACCTTC. This codes for CATRGTDVYGYTF.

The V and J genes are TRBV7-9 and TRBJ1-1; D gene uncertain. The CDR3 has 14 amino acids. The ends were cut back, 0 bases at V and 1 base at J, with 6 bases in the middle. Germline CDR1 SEHNR, CDR2 FQNEAQ (reference sequence). CDR3: CASSLALGNTEAFF. CDR3 sequence (DNA): TGTGCCAGCAGCTTAGCGCTAGGGAACACTGAAGCTTTCTTT.

The chain employs TRBV3-1 (or the pseudogene TRBV3-2) and TRBJ2-3; D is undetermined. There are 12 residues in the CDR3. V shed 2 bases and J shed 10 bases, with 10 bases lying between them. Germline CDR1 reads LGHDT; CDR2 reads YNNKEL (reference sequence). The CDR3 protein is CASSQRVSAQYF. The CDR3 DNA sequence: TGTGCCAGCAGCCAAAGAGTAAGCGCGCAGTATTTT.

The chain carries TRBV4-3 and TRBJ2-5, with TRBD1 as a possible D gene (8 bases). The germline V gene encodes CDR1 LGHNA and CDR2 YSLEER. The CDR3 runs to 15 residues. V lost 6 bases and J 5 bases, leaving 19 bases between the germline ends. The CDR3 bases are TGCGCCAGCAGTCGGGGGGCAGGGACAGGCGAGACCCAGTACTTC. Protein product: CASSRGAGTGETQYF.

The genes are TRBV7-2 and TRBJ2-1, with 15 bases that match TRBD2. The ends lost 4 bases at V and 9 bases at J; junction bases unmatched: 4. The CDR3 runs 15 residues. CDR1 and CDR2 (germline): SGHTA, FQGNSA. CDR3: CASSSGLAGGSEQFF. The CDR3 bases are TGTGCCAGCAGCTCGGGACTAGCGGGGGGAAGTGAGCAGTTCTTC.

The chain links TRBV11-2 to TRBJ2-1, with D maybe TRBD2 (6 bases). Germline loops: CDR1 SGHAT, CDR2 FQNNGV. This CDR3 has 14 amino acids. Between the trimmed V and J ends, which lost 5 bases and 7 bases, there was a span of 15 bases. CDR3 amino acids: CASSPELASNEQFF. DNA of the CDR3: TGTGCCAGCAGCCCTGAACTAGCATCGAATGAGCAGTTCTTC.

Here the CDR3 reads CASSHSSSTDTQYF. Written as DNA, the CDR3 is TGCGCCAGCAGCCATAGCAGCAGCACAGATACGCAGTATTTT. This rearrangement joins TRBV4-3 to TRBJ2-3; D is uncertain. Trimming stripped 3 bases from V and 0 bases from J, with 7 bases between. The CDR3 consists of 14 residues. Germline V gene sequence: CDR1 LGHNA, CDR2 YSLEER.

Here the CDR3 reads CASSLSGTSANEQFF. The DNA of the CDR3 is TGTGCCAGCAGCTTATCCGGGACTAGCGCAAATGAGCAGTTCTTC. The chain joins TRBV11-2 to TRBJ2-1, with 10 bases that match TRBD2. The germline V gene encodes CDR1 SGHAT and CDR2 FQNNGV. This CDR3 is 15 amino acids long. After removal of 2 bases from V and 7 bases from J, the junction contained 5 bases not matched to a gene.

The rearrangement joins TRBV27 to TRBJ2-3; 7 nucleotides line up with TRBD2. V was pared by 3 bases and J by 6 bases, with 6 bases of the junction left unmatched. Germline-derived CDR1 and CDR2 are MNHEY and SMNVEV (reference sequence). This CDR3 is 14 amino acids long. This chain's CDR3 is CASSFGGWIDTQYF. The CDR3 bases are TGTGCCAGCAGTTTCGGGGGGTGGATCGATACGCAGTATTTT.

This clone occurred once. The genes are TRBV27 and TRBJ2-3, with D possibly matching TRBD2 (7 bases). This CDR3 has 15 residues. Germline V gene lookup returns CDR1 MNHEY and CDR2 SMNVEV (reference sequence). With 5 bases removed from V and 2 bases from J, the gap between germline ends came to 14 bases. CDR3 nucleotides: TGTGCCAGCAGTCCGGGGGGCGAACTCACAGATACGCAGTATTTT. Residues: CASSPGGELTDTQYF.

The chain joins TRBV7-8 to TRBJ1-1, with D unresolved. V was clipped by 1 base and J by 11 bases, with 17 bases between them. CDR3 length: 14 residues. The germline gives CDR1 SGHVS, CDR2 FQNEAQ. Here the CDR3 DNA reads TGTGCCAGCAGCTTAGTTCAGGAACCCCTGGTGGCTTTCTTT. Translated: CASSLVQEPLVAFF.

The rearrangement joins TRBV7-2 to TRBJ2-3; D is perhaps TRBD1 (7 bases). The CDR3 loop spans 16 amino acids. Trimming took off 4 bases at V and 4 bases at J, with 18 bases between the two ends. Looked up from germline, CDR1 is SGHTA and CDR2 is FQGNSA. CDR3 amino acids: CASSWMGQGGADTQYF. CDR3 bases: TGTGCCAGCAGCTGGATGGGGCAGGGGGGCGCAGATACGCAGTATTTT.

CDR3 sequence reads: CASSPQVPAGGDTDTQYF. Written as DNA, the CDR3 is TGCGCCAGCAGCCCACAGGTTCCAGCGGGGGGGGACACAGATACGCAGTATTTT. The J gene is TRBJ2-3, the V gene TRBV4-3, with TRBD2 identical over 10 bases. The length of the CDR3 is 18 residues. Unmatched junction bases numbered 12, after V lost 4 bases and J lost 2 bases. CDR1 LGHNA and CDR2 YSLEER come from the germline V gene.

This clone was recorded only once. The chain carries TRBV7-9 and TRBJ2-2; the D is unclear. CDR1 and CDR2 from the germline V gene are SEHNR and FQNEAQ (reference sequence). This CDR3 is built from 14 residues. V was pared by 1 base and J by 1 base, with 4 bases between. CDR3 region: CASSLDGNTGELFF. In DNA form, the CDR3 reads TGTGCCAGCAGCTTAGACGGGAACACCGGGGAGCTGTTTTTT.

The V call is TRBV7-2, the J call TRBJ1-5; weak D call: TRBD1 (6 bases). CDR3 length: 13 residues. Trimming shortened V by 5 bases and J by 7 bases, and 12 bases separated the two germline ends. Germline V CDR1 and CDR2: SGHTA, FQGNSA. The CDR3 bases are TGTGCCAGCAGCATGGGGGCCGGGCAGCCCCAGCATTTT. The encoded protein is CASSMGAGQPQHF.

This clone occurred once. The rearrangement joins TRBV7-2 to TRBJ2-7, with 12 bases that match TRBD2. This CDR3 has 15 amino acids. CDR1 and CDR2 (germline): SGHTA, FQGNSA. Trimming at V came to 1 base and at J to 3 bases, leaving 1 base not matched to a gene. The CDR3 DNA follows: TGTGCCAGCAGCTTAGGGACTAGCGGGGACTACGAGCAGTACTTC. Translating gives CASSLGTSGDYEQYF.

The CDR3 loop is CASSQGQGQETQYF. For the CDR3, the DNA is TGTGCCAGCAGTCAAGGACAGGGCCAAGAGACCCAGTACTTC. V and J are TRBV5-8 and TRBJ2-5; 8 bases are a match to TRBD1. The CDR3 totals 14 residues. Germline assignment: CDR1 SGHTS and CDR2 YDEGEE. V gave up 5 bases and J gave up 1 base; unmatched junction bases: 4.

The V gene is TRBV27, the J gene TRBJ2-1; 14 bases agree with TRBD2. Germline CDR1 and CDR2: MNHEY and SMNVEV (reference sequence). The J segment lost 4 bases and the V segment lost 3 bases, leaving 11 bases of the junction unmatched. The CDR3 has 19 amino acids. CDR3 nucleotide sequence: TGTGCCAGCAGTTTCTTAGGGACTAGCGGGGGTTCTTATTACAATGAGCAGTTCTTC. This encodes CASSFLGTSGGSYYNEQFF.

V gene TRBV5-1 combines with J gene TRBJ2-7; TRBD2 matches at 9 bases. From germline, CDR1 is SGHRS and CDR2 YFSETQ. The CDR3 length is 14 residues. V dropped 4 bases and J dropped 2; count of bases not matched to a gene: 4. The CDR3 sequence is CASSPGLATYEQYF. DNA of the CDR3: TGCGCCAGCAGCCCCGGACTAGCGACCTACGAGCAGTACTTC.

The chain uses TRBV18 and TRBJ2-5, with 14 bases that match TRBD2. V trimming: 5 bases; J trimming: 4 bases; junction bases outside the gene matches: 6. The germline V gene has CDR1 KGHSH and CDR2 LQKENI. There are 16 residues in the CDR3. The CDR3 region is CASSYGTSGRGETQYF. Written as DNA, the CDR3 is TGTGCCAGCTCATATGGGACTAGCGGGAGAGGAGAGACCCAGTACTTC.

The V and J genes are TRBV7-2 and TRBJ2-5; 15 bases fit TRBD2. The germline CDR1 and CDR2 sequences are SGHTA and FQGNSA. The length of the CDR3 is 16 residues. V shed 8 bases and J 0 bases; nucleotides not matched to a gene: 4. The CDR3 nucleotides are TGTGCCAGCTGCGGACTAGCGGGGGGGTACCAAGAGACCCAGTACTTC. This gives the protein CASCGLAGGYQETQYF.

The V gene is TRBV5-6, the J gene TRBJ2-7, with a weak D call TRBD1 (5 bases). V shed 7 bases and J shed 5 bases, with 16 bases lying between them. The CDR3 has 13 residues. Germline loops: CDR1 SGHDT, CDR2 YYEEEE. CDR3 in amino acids: CASGPQGLHEQYF. CDR3 nucleotides: TGTGCCAGCGGCCCCCAGGGTCTCCACGAGCAGTACTTC.